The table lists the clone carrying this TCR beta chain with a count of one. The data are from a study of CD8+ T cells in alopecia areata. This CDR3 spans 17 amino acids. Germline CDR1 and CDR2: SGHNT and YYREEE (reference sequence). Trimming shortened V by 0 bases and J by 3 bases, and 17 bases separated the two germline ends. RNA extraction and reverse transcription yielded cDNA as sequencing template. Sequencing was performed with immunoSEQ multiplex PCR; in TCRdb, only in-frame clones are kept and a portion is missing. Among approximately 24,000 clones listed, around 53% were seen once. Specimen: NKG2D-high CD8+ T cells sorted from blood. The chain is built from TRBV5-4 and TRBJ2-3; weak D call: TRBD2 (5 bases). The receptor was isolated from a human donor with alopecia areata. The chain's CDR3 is CASSLVGSSPTTDTQYF. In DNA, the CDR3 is TGTGCCAGCAGCTTGGTAGGGTCTAGCCCGACTACAGATACGCAGTATTTT.